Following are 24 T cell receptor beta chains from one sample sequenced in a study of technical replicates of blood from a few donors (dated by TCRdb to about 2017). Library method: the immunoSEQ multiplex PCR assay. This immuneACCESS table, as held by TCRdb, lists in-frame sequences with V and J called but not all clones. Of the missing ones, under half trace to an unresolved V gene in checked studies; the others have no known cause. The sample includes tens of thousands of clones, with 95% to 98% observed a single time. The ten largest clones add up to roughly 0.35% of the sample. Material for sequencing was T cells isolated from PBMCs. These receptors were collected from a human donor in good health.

The CDR3 sequence: CASSLPNRGYFTEAFF. For the CDR3, the DNA is TGTGCCAGCAGCCTACCAAACAGGGGCTATTTCACTGAAGCTTTCTTT. V is TRBV14 and J is TRBJ1-1; 7 bases are shared with TRBD1. J gave up 4 bases and V 4 bases, and 12 bases lay outside the gene matches. The CDR3 length is 16 residues. Germline CDR1 SGHDN, CDR2 FVKESK.

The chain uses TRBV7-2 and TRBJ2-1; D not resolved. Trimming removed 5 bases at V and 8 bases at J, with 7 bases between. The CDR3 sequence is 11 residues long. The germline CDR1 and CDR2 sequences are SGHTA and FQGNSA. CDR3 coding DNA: TGTGCCAGCAGCCCCAGGCATGAGCAGTTCTTC. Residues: CASSPRHEQFF.

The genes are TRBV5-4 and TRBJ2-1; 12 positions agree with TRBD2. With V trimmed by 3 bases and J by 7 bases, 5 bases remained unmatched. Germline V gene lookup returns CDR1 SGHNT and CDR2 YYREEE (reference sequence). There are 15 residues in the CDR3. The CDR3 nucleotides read TGTGCCAGCAGCTCTAGCGGGAGGGGGTTAAATGAGCAGTTCTTC. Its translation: CASSSSGRGLNEQFF.

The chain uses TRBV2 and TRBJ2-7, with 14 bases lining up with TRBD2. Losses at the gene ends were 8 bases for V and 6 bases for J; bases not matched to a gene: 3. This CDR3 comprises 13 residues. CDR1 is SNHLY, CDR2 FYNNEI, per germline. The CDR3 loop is CASFGLAGGEQYF. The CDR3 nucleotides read TGTGCCAGCTTCGGACTAGCGGGAGGCGAGCAGTACTTC.

Here the CDR3 DNA reads TGTGCCAGCAGCTTTAGGTGGACAGAGTATGGAAACACCATATATTTT. It specifies CASSFRWTEYGNTIYF. The chain uses TRBV13 and TRBJ1-3; a weak D match, TRBD1 (6 bases). CDR1 PRHDT and CDR2 FYEKMQ come from the germline V gene (reference sequence). Trimming stripped 3 bases from V and 3 bases from J, with 15 bases between. The CDR3 extends over 16 amino acids. The full variable domain, rest sourced from reference TRBV13 and TRBJ1-3, is AAGVIQSPRHLIKEKRETATLKCYPIPRHDTVYWYQQGPGQDPQFLISFYEKMQSDKGSIPDRFSAQQFSDYHSELNMSSLELGDSALYFCASSFRWTEYGNTIYFGEGSWLTVV.

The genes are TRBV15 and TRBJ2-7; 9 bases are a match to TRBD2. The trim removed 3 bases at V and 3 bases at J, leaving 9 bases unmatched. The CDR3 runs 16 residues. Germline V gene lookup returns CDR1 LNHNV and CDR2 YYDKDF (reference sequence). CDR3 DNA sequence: TGTGCCACCAGCAGCGGAGCCGGGACTAGCCTCTACGAGCAGTACTTC. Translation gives CATSSGAGTSLYEQYF.

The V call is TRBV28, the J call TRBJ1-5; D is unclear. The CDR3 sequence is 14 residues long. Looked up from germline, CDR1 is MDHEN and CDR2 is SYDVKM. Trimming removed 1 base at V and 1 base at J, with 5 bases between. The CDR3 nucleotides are TGTGCCAGCAGTTTATTGGAGAGCAATCAGCCCCAGCATTTT. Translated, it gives CASSLLESNQPQHF.

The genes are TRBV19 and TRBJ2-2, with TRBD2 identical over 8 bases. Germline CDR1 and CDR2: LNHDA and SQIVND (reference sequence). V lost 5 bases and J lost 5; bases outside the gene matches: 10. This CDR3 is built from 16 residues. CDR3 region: CASSGRGEGRTGELFF. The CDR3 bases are TGTGCCAGTAGTGGGCGGGGGGAGGGCCGGACCGGGGAGCTGTTTTTT. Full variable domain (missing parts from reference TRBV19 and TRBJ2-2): DGGITQSPKYLFRKEGQNVTLSCEQNLNHDAMYWYRQDPGQGLRLIYYSQIVNDFQKGDIAEGYSVSREKKESFPLTVTSAQKNPTAFYLCASSGRGEGRTGELFFGEGSRLTVL.

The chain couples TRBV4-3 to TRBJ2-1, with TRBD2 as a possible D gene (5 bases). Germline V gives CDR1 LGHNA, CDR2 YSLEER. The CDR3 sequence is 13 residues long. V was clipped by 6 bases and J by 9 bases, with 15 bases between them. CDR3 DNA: TGCGCCAGCAGGAAACTAGATACGGCTGAGCAGTTCTTC. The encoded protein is CASRKLDTAEQFF.

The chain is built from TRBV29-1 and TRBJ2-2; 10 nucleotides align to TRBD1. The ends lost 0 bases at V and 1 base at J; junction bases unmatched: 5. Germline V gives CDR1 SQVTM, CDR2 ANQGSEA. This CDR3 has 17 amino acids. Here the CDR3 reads CSVEDTDRGMNTGELFF. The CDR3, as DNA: TGCAGCGTTGAAGATACGGACAGGGGGATGAACACCGGGGAGCTGTTTTTT.

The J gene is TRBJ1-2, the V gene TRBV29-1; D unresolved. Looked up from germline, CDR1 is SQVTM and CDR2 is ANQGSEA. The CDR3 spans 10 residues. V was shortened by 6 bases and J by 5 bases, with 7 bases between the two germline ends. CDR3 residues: CSVEEYGYTF. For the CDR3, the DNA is TGCAGCGTGGAGGAATATGGCTACACCTTC.

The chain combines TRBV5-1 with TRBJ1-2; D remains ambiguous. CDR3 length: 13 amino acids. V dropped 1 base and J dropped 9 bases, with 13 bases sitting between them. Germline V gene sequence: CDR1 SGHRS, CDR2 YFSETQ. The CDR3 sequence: CASSLSGRGSYTF. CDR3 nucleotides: TGCGCCAGCAGCTTGTCGGGGAGAGGAAGCTACACCTTC. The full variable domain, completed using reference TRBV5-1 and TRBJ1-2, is KAGVTQTPRYLIKTRGQQVTLSCSPISGHRSVSWYQQTPGQGLQFLFEYFSETQRNKGNFPGRFSGRQFSNSRSEMNVSTLELGDSALYLCASSLSGRGSYTFGSGTRLTVV.

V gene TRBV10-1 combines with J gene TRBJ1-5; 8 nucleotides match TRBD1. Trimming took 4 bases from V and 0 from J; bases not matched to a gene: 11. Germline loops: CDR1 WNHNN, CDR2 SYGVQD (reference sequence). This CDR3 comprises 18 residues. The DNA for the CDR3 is TGCGCCAGCAGTGTAGGGGACAGGAGGTTCTATAGCAATCAGCCCCAGCATTTT. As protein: CASSVGDRRFYSNQPQHF.

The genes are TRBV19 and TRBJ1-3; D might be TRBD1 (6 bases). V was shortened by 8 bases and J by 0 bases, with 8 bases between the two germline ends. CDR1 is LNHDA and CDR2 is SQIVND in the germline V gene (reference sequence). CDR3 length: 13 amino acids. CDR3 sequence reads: CASAQGSGNTIYF. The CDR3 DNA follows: TGTGCCAGTGCACAGGGCTCTGGAAACACCATATATTTT. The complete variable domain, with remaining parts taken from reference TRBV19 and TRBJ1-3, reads DGGITQSPKYLFRKEGQNVTLSCEQNLNHDAMYWYRQDPGQGLRLIYYSQIVNDFQKGDIAEGYSVSREKKESFPLTVTSAQKNPTAFYLCASAQGSGNTIYFGEGSWLTVV.

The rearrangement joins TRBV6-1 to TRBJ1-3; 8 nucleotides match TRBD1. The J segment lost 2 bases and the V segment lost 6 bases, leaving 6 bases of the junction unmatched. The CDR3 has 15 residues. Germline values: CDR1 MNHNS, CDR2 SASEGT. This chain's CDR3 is CASRTGTGAGNTIYF. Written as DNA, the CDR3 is TGTGCCAGCAGAACCGGGACAGGTGCTGGAAACACCATATATTTT.

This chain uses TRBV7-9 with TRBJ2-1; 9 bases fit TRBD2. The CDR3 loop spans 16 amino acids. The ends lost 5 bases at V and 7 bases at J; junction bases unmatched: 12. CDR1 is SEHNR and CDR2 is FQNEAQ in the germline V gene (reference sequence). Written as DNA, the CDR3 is TGTGCCAGCAGCATCGCTTTAGCGGGAGTAGGGAATGAGCAGTTCTTC. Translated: CASSIALAGVGNEQFF.

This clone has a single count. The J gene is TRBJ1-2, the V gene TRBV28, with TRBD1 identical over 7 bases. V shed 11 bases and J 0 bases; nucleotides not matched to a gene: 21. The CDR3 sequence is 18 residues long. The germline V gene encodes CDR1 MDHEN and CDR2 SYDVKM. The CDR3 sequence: CAPTPQGFRHSANYGYTF. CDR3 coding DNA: TGTGCCCCCACCCCACAGGGGTTTCGCCATTCAGCTAACTATGGCTACACCTTC.

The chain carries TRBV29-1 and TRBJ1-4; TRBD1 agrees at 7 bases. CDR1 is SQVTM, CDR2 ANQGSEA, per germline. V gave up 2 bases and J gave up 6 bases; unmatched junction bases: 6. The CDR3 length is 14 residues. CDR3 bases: TGCAGCGTTGAATCCGACAGGGAGGATGAAAAACTGTTTTTT. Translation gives CSVESDREDEKLFF. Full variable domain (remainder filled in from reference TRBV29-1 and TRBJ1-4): SAVISQKPSRDICQRGTSLTIQCQVDSQVTMMFWYRQQPGQSLTLIATANQGSEATYESGFVIDKFPISRPNLTFSTLTVSNMSPEDSSIYLCSVESDREDEKLFFGSGTQLSVL.

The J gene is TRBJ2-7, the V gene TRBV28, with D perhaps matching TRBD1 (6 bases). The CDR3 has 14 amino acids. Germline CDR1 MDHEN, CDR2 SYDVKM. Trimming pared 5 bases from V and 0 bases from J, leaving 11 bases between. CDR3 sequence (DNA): TGTGCCAGCAGTACCGGGACAACCTCCTACGAGCAGTACTTC. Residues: CASSTGTTSYEQYF. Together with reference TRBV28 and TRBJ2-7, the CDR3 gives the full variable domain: DVKVTQSSRYLVKRTGEKVFLECVQDMDHENMFWYRQDPGLGLRLIYFSYDVKMKEKGDIPEGYSVSREKKERFSLILESASTNQTSMYLCASSTGTTSYEQYFGPGTRLTVT.

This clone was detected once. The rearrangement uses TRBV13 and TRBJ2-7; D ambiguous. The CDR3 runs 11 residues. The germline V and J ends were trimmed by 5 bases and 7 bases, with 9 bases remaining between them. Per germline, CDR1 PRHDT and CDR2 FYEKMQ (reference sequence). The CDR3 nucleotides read TGTGCCAGCAGCGCGTCGAGGGAGCAGTACTTC. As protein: CASSASREQYF.

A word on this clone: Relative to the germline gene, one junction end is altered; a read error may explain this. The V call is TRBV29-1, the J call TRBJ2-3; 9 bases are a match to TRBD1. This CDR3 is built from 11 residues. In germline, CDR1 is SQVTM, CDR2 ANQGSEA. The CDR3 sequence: CSVGGTGKGSF. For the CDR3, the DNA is TGCAGCGTGGGCGGGACAGGGAAAGGCTCTTTT.

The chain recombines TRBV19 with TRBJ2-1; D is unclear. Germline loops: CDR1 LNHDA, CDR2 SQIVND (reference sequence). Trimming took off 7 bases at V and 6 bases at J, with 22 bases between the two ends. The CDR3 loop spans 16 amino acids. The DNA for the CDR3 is TGTGCCAGTACTCCCCTTTATGCGTTTGTGTTCAATGAGCAGTTCTTC. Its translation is CASTPLYAFVFNEQFF.

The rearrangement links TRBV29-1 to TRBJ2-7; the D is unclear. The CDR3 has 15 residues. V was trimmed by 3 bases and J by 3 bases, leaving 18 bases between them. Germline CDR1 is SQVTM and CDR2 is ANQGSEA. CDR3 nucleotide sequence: TGCAGCGTTGACAATCCCGGGTCACCTTACTACGAGCAGTACTTC. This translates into CSVDNPGSPYYEQYF.

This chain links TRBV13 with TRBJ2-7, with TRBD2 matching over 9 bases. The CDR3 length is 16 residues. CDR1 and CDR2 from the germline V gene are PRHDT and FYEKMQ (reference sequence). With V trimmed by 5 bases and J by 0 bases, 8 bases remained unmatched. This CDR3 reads CASSPRLAEASYEQYF. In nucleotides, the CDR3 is TGTGCCAGCAGCCCGAGACTAGCGGAAGCCTCCTACGAGCAGTACTTC.